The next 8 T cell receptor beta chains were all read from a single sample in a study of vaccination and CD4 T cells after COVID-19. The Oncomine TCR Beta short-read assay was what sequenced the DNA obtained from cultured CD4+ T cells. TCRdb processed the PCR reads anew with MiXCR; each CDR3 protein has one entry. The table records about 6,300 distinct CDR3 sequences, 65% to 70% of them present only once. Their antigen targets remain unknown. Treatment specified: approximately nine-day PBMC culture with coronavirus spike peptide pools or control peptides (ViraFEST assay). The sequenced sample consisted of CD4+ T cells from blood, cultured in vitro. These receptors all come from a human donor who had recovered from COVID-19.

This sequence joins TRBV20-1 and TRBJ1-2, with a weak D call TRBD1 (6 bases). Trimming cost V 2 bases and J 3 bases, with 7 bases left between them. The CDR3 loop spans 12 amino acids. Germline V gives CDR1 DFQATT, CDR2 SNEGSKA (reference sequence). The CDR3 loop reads CSARNRDYGYTF. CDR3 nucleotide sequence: TGCAGTGCTAGAAACAGGGACTATGGCTACACCTTC.

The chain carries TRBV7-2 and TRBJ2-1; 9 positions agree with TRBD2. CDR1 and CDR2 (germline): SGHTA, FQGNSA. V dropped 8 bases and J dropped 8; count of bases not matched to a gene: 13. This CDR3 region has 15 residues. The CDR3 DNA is TGTGCCAGCGCGCTCTGGCGGGGGGGCCTGGATGAGCAGTTCTTC. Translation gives CASALWRGGLDEQFF. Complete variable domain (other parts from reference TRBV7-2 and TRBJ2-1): GAGVSQSPSNKVTEKGKDVELRCDPISGHTALYWYRQSLGQGLEFLIYFQGNSAPDKSGLPSDRFSAERTGGSVSTLTIQRTQQEDSAVYLCASALWRGGLDEQFFGPGTRLTVL.

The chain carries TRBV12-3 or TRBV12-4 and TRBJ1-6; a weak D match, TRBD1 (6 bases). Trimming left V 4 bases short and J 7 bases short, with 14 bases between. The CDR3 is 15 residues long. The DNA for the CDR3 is TGTGCCAGCAGTTCTTGGACAGCCCGCAATTCACCCCTCCACTTT. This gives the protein CASSSWTARNSPLHF.

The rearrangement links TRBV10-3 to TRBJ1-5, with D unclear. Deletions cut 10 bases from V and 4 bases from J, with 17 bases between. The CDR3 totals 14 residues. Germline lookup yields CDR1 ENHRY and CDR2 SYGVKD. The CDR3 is CATVQGLSNQPQHF. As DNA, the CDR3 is TGTGCCACAGTTCAAGGGTTAAGTAATCAGCCCCAGCATTTT.

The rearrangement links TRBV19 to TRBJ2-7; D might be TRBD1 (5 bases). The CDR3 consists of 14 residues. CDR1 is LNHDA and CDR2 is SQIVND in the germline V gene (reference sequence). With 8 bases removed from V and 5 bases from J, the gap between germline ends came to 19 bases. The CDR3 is CASSMRRQWDEQYF. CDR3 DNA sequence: TGTGCCAGTTCTATGCGCAGACAGTGGGACGAGCAGTACTTC.

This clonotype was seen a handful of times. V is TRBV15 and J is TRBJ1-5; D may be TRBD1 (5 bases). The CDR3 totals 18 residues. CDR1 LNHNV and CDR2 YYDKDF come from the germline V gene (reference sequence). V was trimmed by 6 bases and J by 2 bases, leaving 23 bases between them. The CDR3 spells CATSTNLVGGIRNQPQHF. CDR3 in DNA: TGTGCCACCAGTACGAACCTAGTGGGGGGAATACGCAATCAGCCCCAGCATTTT. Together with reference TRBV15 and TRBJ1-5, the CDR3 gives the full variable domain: DAMVIQNPRYQVTQFGKPVTLSCSQTLNHNVMYWYQQKSSQAPKLLFHYYDKDFNNEADTPDNFQSRRPNTSFCFLDIRSPGLGDTAMYLCATSTNLVGGIRNQPQHFGDGTRLSIL.

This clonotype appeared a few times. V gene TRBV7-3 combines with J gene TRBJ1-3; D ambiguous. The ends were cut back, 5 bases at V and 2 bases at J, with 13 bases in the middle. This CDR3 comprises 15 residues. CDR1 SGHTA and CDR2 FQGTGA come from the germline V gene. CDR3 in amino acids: CASSLNPGTGNTIYF. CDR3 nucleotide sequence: TGTGCCAGCAGCCTGAACCCCGGGACTGGAAACACCATATATTTT.

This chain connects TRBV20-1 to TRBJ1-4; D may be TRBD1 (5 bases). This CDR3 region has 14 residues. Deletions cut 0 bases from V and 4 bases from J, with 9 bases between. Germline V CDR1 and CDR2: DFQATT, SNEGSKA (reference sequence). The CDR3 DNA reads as TGCAGTGCTAGAGAGGACATGCTTAATGAAAAACTGTTTTTT. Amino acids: CSAREDMLNEKLFF.